These 8 T cell receptor beta chains share one sample of origin, sequenced in a study of CD4 T cells in relation to SARS-CoV-2 and coronaviruses (dated by TCRdb to the early 2020s). CD4+ T cells from unexposed donors were collected before the COVID-19 pandemic (2011-2018). After approximately 11 days of culture, CD4+ T cells were isolated with the EasySep CD4+ T cell isolation kit. Library prep was done by the immunoSEQ multiplex PCR assay. TCRdb re-hosts the immuneACCESS table, in-frame sequences only. Its copies lack some clones; in the studies checked, an unresolved V gene accounts for under half of them, and the cause for the rest is not known. This sample is represented by some 17,000 clones; around 79% of them were singletons. Roughly 31% of the sample belongs to the ten largest clones. Antigens for these TCRs are unknown. The material sequenced was CD4+ T cells from PBMCs, cultured in vitro. These receptors all stem from a human donor in good health.

The sample holds a few counts of this clone. The chain couples TRBV30 to TRBJ1-2, with unresolved D. Germline CDR1 is GTSNPN and CDR2 is SVGIG (reference sequence). V was clipped by 3 bases and J by 7 bases, with 12 bases between them. The CDR3 length is 12 residues. CDR3: CAWSPWAAGYTF. Here the CDR3 DNA reads TGTGCCTGGAGCCCGTGGGCAGCTGGCTACACCTTC.

In its sample, this clone is medium-sized (0.01 to 0.1%). This chain links TRBV7-7 with TRBJ2-1; 11 bases agree with TRBD2. Losses at the gene ends were 5 bases for V and 2 bases for J; bases not matched to a gene: 2. Germline CDR1 SSHAT, CDR2 FNYEAQ (reference sequence). CDR3 length equals 15 residues. The CDR3 nucleotides read TGTGCCAGCAGCGAGGGACTAGCGGCCTACAATGAGCAGTTCTTC. Translation: CASSEGLAAYNEQFF.

J is TRBJ1-2 and V is TRBV5-6; the D gene is possibly TRBD1 (6 bases). CDR3 length: 15 amino acids. Per germline, CDR1 SGHDT and CDR2 YYEEEE. V was shortened by 2 bases and J by 7 bases, with 18 bases between the two germline ends. Written as DNA, the CDR3 is TGTGCCAGCAGCTTCTTTCGTAGAACAGGGCCTGGCTACACCTTC. Protein sequence: CASSFFRRTGPGYTF.

Only one count was recorded for this clone. The chain's CDR3 is CSVGRTSGGRGETQYF. CDR3 bases: TGCAGCGTTGGCCGGACTAGCGGGGGGCGGGGAGAGACCCAGTACTTC. V gene TRBV29-1 combines with J gene TRBJ2-5, with TRBD2 matching 14 bases. CDR1 and CDR2 from the germline V gene are SQVTM and ANQGSEA. The length of the CDR3 is 16 residues. The V gene end was trimmed by 4 bases and the J gene end by 4 bases; junction bases not matched to a gene: 8.

The CDR3 DNA follows: TGTGCCAGCAGCCTGACTAGCGGGAGTTTATACGAGCAGTACTTC. The encoded protein is CASSLTSGSLYEQYF. The V and J genes are TRBV5-8 and TRBJ2-7, with 12 bases that match TRBD2. The trim removed 4 bases at V and 4 bases at J, leaving 6 bases unmatched. The CDR3 consists of 15 residues. The germline CDR1 and CDR2 sequences are SGHTS and YDEGEE.

In DNA form, the CDR3 reads TGTGCCAGCAGTGAAGGAGGGGGCTATTCACCCCTCCACTTT. Residues: CASSEGGGYSPLHF. J is TRBJ1-6 and V is TRBV2; 7 nucleotides line up with TRBD1. Germline CDR1 reads SNHLY; CDR2 reads FYNNEI. Trimming removed 1 base from V and 8 bases from J; junction bases left unmatched: 2. This CDR3 is built from 14 residues.

The chain links TRBV24-1 to TRBJ1-2; 9 positions match TRBD1. Germline-derived CDR1 and CDR2 are KGHDR and SFDVKD. This CDR3 is 17 amino acids long. Trimming cost V 1 base and J 4 bases; bases outside gene matches: 9. CDR3: CATSDFDGTGSFYGYTF. The CDR3 DNA sequence: TGTGCCACCAGTGATTTTGACGGGACAGGGAGTTTCTATGGCTACACCTTC.

This clone has only a few counts. The CDR3 DNA is TGTGCCAGCAGCCCACCCGGGGCCGTGGAAGCTTTCTTT. As protein: CASSPPGAVEAFF. The genes are TRBV5-6 and TRBJ1-1; maybe TRBD1 (5 bases). CDR1 is SGHDT and CDR2 is YYEEEE in the germline V gene. V lost 4 bases, J lost 8 bases, and 15 bases lay in between. This CDR3 spans 13 amino acids.